This entry concerns a single T cell receptor (beta chain). RNA amounts of roughly 0.45 to 1 ug underwent reverse transcription with random hexamers. TCRdb reanalysed the immunoSEQ multiplex PCR reads using MiXCR and keeps one entry per CDR3 protein. This table has 150,000 to 200,000 distinct CDR3 sequences, 85% to 95% appearing once. The data were obtained in a study of CD8 T cells in Susac syndrome. Trimming pared 6 bases from V and 2 bases from J, leaving 9 bases between. Germline V gene sequence: CDR1 MNHEY, CDR2 SMNVEV (reference sequence). The CDR3 contains 13 residues. The origin of this receptor is a human donor with multiple sclerosis. Sequenced input: CD8+ T cells from PBMCs. The chain has TRBV27 and TRBJ2-3; D gene uncertain. In DNA, the CDR3 is TGTGCCAGCAGCCATGGGTCCACAGATACGCAGTATTTT. This translates into CASSHGSTDTQYF.